This T cell receptor beta chain was captured by sequencing in a study of T cell responses to AZD1222 COVID-19 vaccine. TCRdb's copy holds only in-frame clones and misses some; the assay was immunoSEQ multiplex PCR. The sample consists of roughly 70,000 clones, 88% of them appearing once. Findings of the study overall: Distributed over spike, vaccine-associated CD4 TCRs predominated at 160-218 and 743-854. None of the repertoires were sampled until the peak T cell response had passed.

In regard to this clone: The antigen is unknown.

The V and J ends lost 5 bases and 3 bases, in that order; junction bases with no gene match: 7. CDR1 is LNHDA, CDR2 SQIVND, per germline (reference sequence). CDR3 length equals 15 residues. This receptor was obtained from an adult who received the MenACWY meningococcal vaccine as a control. Sample: peripheral blood, taken 28 days after the second dose of the MenACWY control vaccine. The chain combines TRBV19 with TRBJ1-1; TRBD1 agrees at 9 bases. The CDR3, as DNA: TGTGCCAGTAGTGCCGACAGGGGGGGGGACACTGAAGCTTTCTTT. As protein: CASSADRGGDTEAFF.